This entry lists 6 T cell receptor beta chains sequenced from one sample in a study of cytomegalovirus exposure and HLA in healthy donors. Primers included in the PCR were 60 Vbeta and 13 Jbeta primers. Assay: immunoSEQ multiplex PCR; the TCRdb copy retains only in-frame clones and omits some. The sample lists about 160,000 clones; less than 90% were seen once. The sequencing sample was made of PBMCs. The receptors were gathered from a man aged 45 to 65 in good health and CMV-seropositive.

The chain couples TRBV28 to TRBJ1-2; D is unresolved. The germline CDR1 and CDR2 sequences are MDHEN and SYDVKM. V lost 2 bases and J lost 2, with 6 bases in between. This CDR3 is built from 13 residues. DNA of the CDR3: TGTGCCAGCAGTTTACCCCAAAACTATGGCTACACCTTC. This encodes CASSLPQNYGYTF.

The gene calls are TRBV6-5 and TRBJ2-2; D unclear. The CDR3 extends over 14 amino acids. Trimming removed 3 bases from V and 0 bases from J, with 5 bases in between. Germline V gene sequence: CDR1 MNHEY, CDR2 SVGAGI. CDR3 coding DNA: TGTGCCAGCAGTTATCGGTCGAACACCGGGGAGCTGTTTTTT. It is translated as CASSYRSNTGELFF.

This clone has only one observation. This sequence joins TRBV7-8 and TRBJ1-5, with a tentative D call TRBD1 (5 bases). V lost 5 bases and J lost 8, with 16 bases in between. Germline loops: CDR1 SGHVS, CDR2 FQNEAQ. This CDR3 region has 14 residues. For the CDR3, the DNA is TGTGCCAGCAGCGTACCTCAGGGAGGTAAGCCCCAGCATTTT. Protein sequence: CASSVPQGGKPQHF.

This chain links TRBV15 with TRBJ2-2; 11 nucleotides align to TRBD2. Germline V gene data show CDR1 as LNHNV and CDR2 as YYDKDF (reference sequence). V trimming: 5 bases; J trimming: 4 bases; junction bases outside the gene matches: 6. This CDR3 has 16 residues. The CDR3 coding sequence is TGTGCCACCAGCGGGGGGACTAGCGGAGTCACCGGGGAGCTGTTTTTT. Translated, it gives CATSGGTSGVTGELFF. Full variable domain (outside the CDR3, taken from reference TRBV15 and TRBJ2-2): DAMVIQNPRYQVTQFGKPVTLSCSQTLNHNVMYWYQQKSSQAPKLLFHYYDKDFNNEADTPDNFQSRRPNTSFCFLDIRSPGLGDTAMYLCATSGGTSGVTGELFFGEGSRLTVL.

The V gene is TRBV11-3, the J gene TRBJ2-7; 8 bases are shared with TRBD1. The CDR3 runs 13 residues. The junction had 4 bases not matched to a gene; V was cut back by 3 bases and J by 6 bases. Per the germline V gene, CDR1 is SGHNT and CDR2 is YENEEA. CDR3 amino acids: CASSFGQGLEQYF. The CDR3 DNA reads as TGTGCCAGCAGCTTCGGACAGGGACTCGAGCAGTACTTC.

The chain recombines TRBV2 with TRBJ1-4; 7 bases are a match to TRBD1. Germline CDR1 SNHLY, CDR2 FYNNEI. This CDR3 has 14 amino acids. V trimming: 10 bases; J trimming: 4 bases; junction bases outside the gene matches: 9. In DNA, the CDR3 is TGTGCCACCCGAACGGGACAGATTAATGAAAAACTGTTTTTT. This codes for CATRTGQINEKLFF.